The entry that follows covers one T cell receptor beta chain sequence. This clone was counted only a few times. Its cognate antigen has yet to be identified. No clone much larger than this one lies a single base away; base qualities are absent. The trial excluded patients who had a history of autoimmune disease or who were on systemic immunosuppression. Peripheral blood for TCR sequencing was drawn from every dose cohort at baseline, at cycle 4 day 1 and at cycle 7 day 1. The samples were drawn from a first-in-human, open-label, multicenter phase I dose-escalation trial of ivuxolimab. Adults with locally advanced or metastatic head and neck squamous cell, hepatocellular, melanoma or renal cell carcinoma were enrolled in the trial. Before TCR sequencing, CD4+ and CD8+ T cells were separately sorted from peripheral blood. To sequence the TCRbeta CDR3 region, genomic DNA was isolated from the sorted cells. The immunoSEQ Assay was used for sequencing of TCRbeta CDR3 regions. Held by TCRdb, this immuneACCESS table contains in-frame sequences only and omits some clones. Under half of the omission traces to an unresolved V gene where checked; the cause of the rest is unknown. The sample data list about 13,000 clones, and roughly 80% of these were observed just once. The ten largest clones capture 44% of the sample.

This sample stems from a study of OX40 agonist ivuxolimab in advanced cancers. Study-level background: Ivuxolimab was an agonistic, fully human IgG2 monoclonal antibody directed against OX40 (CD134), a costimulatory receptor. In the dose-escalation cohort, about four fifths of patients were male, and the mean age was 60 years with a range of 23 to 79. Intravenous ivuxolimab was administered to patients every 2 weeks at six dose levels: 0.01, 0.1, 0.3, 1.5, 3 and 10 mg/kg. The paper describes the monotherapy dose-escalation part (N of about 47 patients) of the phase I trial of ivuxolimab. Among the roughly 50 dose-escalation patients, some 20 had hepatocellular carcinoma, approximately 15 melanoma, 9 renal cell carcinoma and 9 head and neck cancer. Prior anti-PD-1, anti-PD-L1 or anti-CTLA-4 therapy was permitted, and about 40% of dose-escalation patients had received checkpoint inhibitors. The purpose of peripheral TCRbeta sequencing was to test whether ivuxolimab changed TCR sequence diversity and led to clonal T-cell expansion. Partial responses were achieved by three dose-escalation patients, of whom one had hepatocellular carcinoma and two had cutaneous melanoma. What the authors observed across the whole study: The antigen specificity of the clonally expanded peripheral T cells was not determined. In the 0.1-3.0 mg/kg groups, partial responders were among the patients with the lowest normalized peripheral clonal expansion, particularly in CD8+ T cells. After ivuxolimab, CD8+ T cells had more expanded clones than CD4+ T cells on average. Low levels of normalized T-cell clonal expansion were also seen in some patients who did not respond. At doses of 0.1 to 3.0 mg/kg, clonal expansion of both CD4+ and CD8+ blood T cells was observed from baseline to week 6.

The V end gives up 2 bases and the J end 3 bases, leaving 11 bases in the junction not matched to a gene. The CDR3 holds 17 amino acids from the cysteine to the phenylalanine. Only the CDR3 region is kept as DNA, spanning 51 bases read in frame from base 1. For CDR1 and CDR2, the germline V gene lists SGDLS and YYNGEE. The sequence links TRBV9 to TRBJ2-3, and TRBD2 matches 8 of the central bases. This TCR was recovered from an adult with an advanced solid tumor such as melanoma, head and neck, liver or kidney cancer. Sequencing used CD4+ or CD8+ T cells sorted from blood, obtained in a trial of the OX40 agonist ivuxolimab. The CDR3 corresponds to CASSVSGTGGRTDTQYF. The DNA sequence is TGTGCCAGCAGCGTCTCCGGGACTGGCGGGAGGACAGATACGCAGTATTTT.